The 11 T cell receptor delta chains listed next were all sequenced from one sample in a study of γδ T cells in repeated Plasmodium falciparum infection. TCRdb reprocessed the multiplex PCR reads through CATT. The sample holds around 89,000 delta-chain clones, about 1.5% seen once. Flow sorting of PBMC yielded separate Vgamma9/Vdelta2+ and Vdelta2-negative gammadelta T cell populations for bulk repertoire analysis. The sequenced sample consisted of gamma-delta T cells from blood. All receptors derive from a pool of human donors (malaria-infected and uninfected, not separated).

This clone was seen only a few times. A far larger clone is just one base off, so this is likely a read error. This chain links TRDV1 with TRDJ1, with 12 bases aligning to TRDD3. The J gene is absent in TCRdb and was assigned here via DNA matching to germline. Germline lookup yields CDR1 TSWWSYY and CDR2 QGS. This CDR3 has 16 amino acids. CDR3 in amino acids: CALGNNWGIHVDKLIF. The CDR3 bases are TGTGCCCTTGGGAATAACTGGGGGATACACGTCGATAAACTCATCTTT.

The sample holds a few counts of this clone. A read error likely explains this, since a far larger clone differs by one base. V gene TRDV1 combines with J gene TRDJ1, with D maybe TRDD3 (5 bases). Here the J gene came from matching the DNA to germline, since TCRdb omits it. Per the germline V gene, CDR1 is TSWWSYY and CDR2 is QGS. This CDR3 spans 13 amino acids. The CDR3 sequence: CALGELFVDKLIF. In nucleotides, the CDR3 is TGCGCTCTTGGGGAACTATTCGTGGATAAACTCATCTTT.

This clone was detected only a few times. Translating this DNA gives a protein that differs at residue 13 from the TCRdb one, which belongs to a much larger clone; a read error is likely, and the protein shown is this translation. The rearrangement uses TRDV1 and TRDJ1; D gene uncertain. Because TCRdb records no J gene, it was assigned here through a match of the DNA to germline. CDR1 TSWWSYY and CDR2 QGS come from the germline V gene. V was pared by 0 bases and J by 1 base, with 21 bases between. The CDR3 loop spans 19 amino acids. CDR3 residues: CALGELRPARPLCTDKLIF. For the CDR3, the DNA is TGTGCTCTTGGGGAACTAAGACCAGCCCGACCCTTGTGCACCGATAAACTCATCTTT.

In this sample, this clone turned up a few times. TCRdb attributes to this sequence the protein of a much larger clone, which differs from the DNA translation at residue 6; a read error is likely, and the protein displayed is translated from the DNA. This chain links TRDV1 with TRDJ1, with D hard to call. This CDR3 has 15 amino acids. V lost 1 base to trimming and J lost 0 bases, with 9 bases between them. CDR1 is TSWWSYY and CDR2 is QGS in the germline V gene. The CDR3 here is CALGERPLYTDKLIF. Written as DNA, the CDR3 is TGTGCTCTTGGGGAACGCCCTCTTTACACCGATAAACTCATCTTT.

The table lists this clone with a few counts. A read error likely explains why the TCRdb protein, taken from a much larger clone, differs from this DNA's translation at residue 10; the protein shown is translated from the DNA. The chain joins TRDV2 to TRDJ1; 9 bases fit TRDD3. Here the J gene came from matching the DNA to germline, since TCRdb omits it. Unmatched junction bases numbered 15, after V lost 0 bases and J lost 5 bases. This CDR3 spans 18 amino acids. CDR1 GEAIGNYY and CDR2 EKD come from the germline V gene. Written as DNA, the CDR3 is TGTGCCTGTGACACCGGTTCCTACGGCCGGGGGATACAAGATAAACTCATCTTT. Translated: CACDTGSYGRGIQDKLIF.

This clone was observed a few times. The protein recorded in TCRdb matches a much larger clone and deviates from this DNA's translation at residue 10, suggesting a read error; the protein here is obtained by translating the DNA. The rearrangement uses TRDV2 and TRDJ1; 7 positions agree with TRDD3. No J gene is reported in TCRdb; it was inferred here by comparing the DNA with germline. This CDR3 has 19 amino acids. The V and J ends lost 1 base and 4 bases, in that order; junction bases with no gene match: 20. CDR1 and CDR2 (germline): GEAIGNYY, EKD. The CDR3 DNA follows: TGTGCCTGTGACACACTCCGAGTACTGAGGGATACTTCTGGCGATAAACTCATCTTT. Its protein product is CACDTLRVLRDTSGDKLIF.

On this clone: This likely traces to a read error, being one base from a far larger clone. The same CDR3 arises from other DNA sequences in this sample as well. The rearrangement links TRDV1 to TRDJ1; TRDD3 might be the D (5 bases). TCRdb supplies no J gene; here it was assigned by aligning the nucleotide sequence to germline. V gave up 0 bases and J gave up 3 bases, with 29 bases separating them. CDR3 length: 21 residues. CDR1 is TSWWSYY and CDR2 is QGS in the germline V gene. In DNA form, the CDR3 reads TGTGCTCTTGGGGAACTAGCTCCCCCTTGGATCCACCGATACCTTTCCGATAAACTCATCTTT. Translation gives CALGELAPPWIHRYLSDKLIF.

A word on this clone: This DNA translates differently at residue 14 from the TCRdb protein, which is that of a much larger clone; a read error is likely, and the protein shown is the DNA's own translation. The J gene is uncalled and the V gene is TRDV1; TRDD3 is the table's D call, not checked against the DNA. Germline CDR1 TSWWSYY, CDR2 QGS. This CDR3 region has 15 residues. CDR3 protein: CALGEFSGGFKPLTF. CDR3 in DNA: TGTGCTCTTGGGGAATTCTCTGGGGGATTTAAACCCCTGACCTTT.

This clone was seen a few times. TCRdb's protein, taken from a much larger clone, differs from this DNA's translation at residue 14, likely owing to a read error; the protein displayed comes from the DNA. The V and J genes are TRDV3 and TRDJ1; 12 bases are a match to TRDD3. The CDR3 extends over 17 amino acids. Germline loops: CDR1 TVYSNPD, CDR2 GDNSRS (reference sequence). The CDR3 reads CAFLLSWGIRWTDELIF. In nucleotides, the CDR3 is TGTGCCTTTTTACTGTCCTGGGGGATACGGTGGACCGATGAACTCATCTTT.

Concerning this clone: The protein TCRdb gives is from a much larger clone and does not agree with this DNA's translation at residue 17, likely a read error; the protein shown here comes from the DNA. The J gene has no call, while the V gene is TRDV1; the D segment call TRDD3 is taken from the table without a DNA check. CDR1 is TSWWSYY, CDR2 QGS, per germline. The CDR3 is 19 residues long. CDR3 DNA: TGTGCTCTTGGGGTACTTGACTGGGGGATATCTCGGTACACCGATAAACCCATCTTT. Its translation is CALGVLDWGISRYTDKPIF.

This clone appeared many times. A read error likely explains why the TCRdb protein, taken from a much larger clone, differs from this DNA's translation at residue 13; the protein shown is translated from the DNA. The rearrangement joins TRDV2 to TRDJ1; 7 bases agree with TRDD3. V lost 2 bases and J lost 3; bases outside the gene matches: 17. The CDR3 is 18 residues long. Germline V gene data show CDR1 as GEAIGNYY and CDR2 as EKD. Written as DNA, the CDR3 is TGTGCCTGTGACATAATACGTACTGGGGTCCCGTACGCCGATAAACTCATCTTT. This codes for CACDIIRTGVPYADKLIF.